This T cell receptor (beta chain) was profiled in a study of cytomegalovirus exposure and HLA in healthy donors. Some clones are missing from TCRdb's copy, which holds only in-frame ones; the method was immunoSEQ multiplex PCR. The data hold roughly 200,000 clones, with more than 65% observed a single time. The germline V gene encodes CDR1 DFQATT and CDR2 SNEGSKA (reference sequence). This CDR3 has 10 amino acids. V gave up 6 bases and J gave up 6 bases, with 6 bases separating them. Details on this clone: The antigen is not known.

Broader study findings: According to reports, the classifier identified cytomegalovirus status with high specificity and sensitivity. The listing of roughly 160 TCR beta chains classed them as cytomegalovirus-associated.

The rearrangement uses TRBV20-1 and TRBJ2-1; D is uncertain. Sequenced: PBMCs. The sequence came from a woman between 18 and 29 years old in good health and CMV-seropositive. The DNA of the CDR3 is TGCAGTGCAGAGGTCAATGAGCAGTTCTTC. This gives the protein CSAEVNEQFF.